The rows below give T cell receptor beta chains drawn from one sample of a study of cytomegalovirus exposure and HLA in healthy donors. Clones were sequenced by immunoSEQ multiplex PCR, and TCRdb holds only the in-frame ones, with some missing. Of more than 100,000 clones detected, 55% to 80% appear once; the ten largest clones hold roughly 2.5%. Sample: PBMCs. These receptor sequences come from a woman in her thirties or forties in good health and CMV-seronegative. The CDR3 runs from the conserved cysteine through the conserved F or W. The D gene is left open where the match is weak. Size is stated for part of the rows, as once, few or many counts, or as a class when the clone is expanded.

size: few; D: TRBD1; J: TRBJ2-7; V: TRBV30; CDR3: CAWSLWGTGSYEQYF; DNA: TGTGCCTGGAGTCTTTGGGGGACAGGGAGCTACGAGCAGTACTTC
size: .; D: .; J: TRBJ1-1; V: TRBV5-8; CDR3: CASSLAGLGTEAFF; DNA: TGTGCCAGCAGCTTGGCAGGGCTGGGGACTGAAGCTTTCTTT
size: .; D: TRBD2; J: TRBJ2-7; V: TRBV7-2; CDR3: CASSFTPSGGYEQYF; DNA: TGTGCCAGCAGCTTCACCCCTAGCGGGGGTTACGAGCAGTACTTC
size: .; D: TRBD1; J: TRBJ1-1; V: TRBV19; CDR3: CASSTQGARMEAFF; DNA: TGTGCCAGTAGCACACAGGGGGCCCGCATGGAAGCTTTCTTT
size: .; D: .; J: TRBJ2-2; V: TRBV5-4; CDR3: CASTRREGRGSRTGELFF; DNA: TGTGCCAGCACCCGCCGAGAGGGAAGAGGGTCTCGGACCGGGGAGCTGTTTTTT
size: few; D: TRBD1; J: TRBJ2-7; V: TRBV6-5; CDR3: CASTAAGQGIYEQYF; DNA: TGTGCCAGCACAGCTGCGGGACAGGGGATTTACGAGCAGTACTTC
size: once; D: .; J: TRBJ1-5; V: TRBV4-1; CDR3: CASSLQEGEPQHF; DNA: TGCGCCAGCAGTCTACAGGAAGGTGAGCCCCAGCATTTT
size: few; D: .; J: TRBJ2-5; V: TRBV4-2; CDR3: CASSQERASNQETQYF; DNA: TGTGCCAGCAGCCAAGAAAGGGCTAGCAATCAAGAGACCCAGTACTTC
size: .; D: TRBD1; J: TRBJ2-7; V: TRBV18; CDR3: CASSPSRYRGHEQCF; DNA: TGTGCCAGCTCACCCTCGCGCTACAGGGGGCACGAGCAGTGCTTC
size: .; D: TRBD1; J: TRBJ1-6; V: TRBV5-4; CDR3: CASSLKQGVGNSPLHF; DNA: TGTGCCAGCAGCCTTAAACAGGGGGTAGGAAATTCACCCCTCCACTTT
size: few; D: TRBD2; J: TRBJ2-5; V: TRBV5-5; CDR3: CASTLMLAGAGETQYF; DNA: TGTGCCAGCACCCTTATGCTAGCGGGGGCGGGGGAGACCCAGTACTTC
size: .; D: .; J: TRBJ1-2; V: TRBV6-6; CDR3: CASSYAGAVDGYTF; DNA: TGTGCCAGCAGTTATGCAGGGGCCGTGGATGGCTACACCTTC
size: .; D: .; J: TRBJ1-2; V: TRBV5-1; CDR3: CASSDTANYGYTF; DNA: TGCGCCAGCAGCGACACAGCTAACTATGGCTACACCTTC
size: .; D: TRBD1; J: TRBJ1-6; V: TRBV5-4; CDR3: CASSPTGAHYSPLHF; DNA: TGTGCCAGCAGCCCGACAGGGGCGCATTATTCACCCCTCCACTTT
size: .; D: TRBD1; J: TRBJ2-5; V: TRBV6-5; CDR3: CASSYRGRTLQETQYF; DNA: TGTGCCAGCAGTTACAGGGGGCGGACTCTTCAGGAGACCCAGTACTTC
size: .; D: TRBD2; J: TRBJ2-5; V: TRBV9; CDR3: CASSPSGGALETQYF; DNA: TGTGCCAGCAGCCCTAGCGGGGGGGCCTTGGAGACCCAGTACTTC
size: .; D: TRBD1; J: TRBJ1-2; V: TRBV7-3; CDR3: CASSLGTEDGYTF; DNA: TGTGCCAGCAGCCTAGGGACAGAAGATGGCTACACCTTC
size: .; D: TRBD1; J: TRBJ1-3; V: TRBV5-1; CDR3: CASSDGQGGSGNTIYF; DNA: TGCGCCAGCAGCGACGGACAGGGTGGCTCTGGAAACACCATATATTTT
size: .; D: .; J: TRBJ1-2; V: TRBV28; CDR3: CASSSKTGGSGYTF; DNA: TGTGCCAGCAGTTCCAAAACCGGGGGGTCTGGCTACACCTTC
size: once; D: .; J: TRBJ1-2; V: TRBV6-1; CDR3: CAAVQVYGYGYTF; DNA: TGTGCAGCCGTTCAAGTCTACGGCTATGGCTACACCTTC
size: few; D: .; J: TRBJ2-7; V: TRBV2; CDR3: CASSLGEQYF; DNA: TGTGCCAGCAGTCTCGGCGAGCAGTACTTC
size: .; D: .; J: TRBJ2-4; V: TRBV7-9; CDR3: CASSSTDVAKNIQYF; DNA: TGTGCCAGCAGCTCCACTGATGTAGCCAAAAACATTCAGTACTTC
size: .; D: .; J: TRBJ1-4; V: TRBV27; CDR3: CASSPISNEKLFF; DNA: TGTGCCAGCAGTCCCATAAGCAATGAAAAACTGTTTTTT
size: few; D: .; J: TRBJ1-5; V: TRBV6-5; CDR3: CASRSSYGNQPQHF; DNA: TGTGCCAGCAGGAGTAGTTACGGCAATCAGCCCCAGCATTTT
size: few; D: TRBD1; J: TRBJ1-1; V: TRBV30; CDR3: CAWRGQGGVLNTEAFF; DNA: TGTGCCTGGAGGGGACAGGGGGGGGTTTTGAACACTGAAGCTTTCTTT
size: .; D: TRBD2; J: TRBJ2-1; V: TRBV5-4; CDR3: CASSSGLAGGGEQFF; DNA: TGTGCCAGCAGCTCGGGACTAGCGGGGGGGGGTGAGCAGTTCTTC